This is a list of T cell receptor beta chains from one sample in a study of T cell responses to AZD1222 COVID-19 vaccine. Profiled with immunoSEQ multiplex PCR; TCRdb holds only in-frame clones, not every one. The sample lists 100,000 to 150,000 clones; roughly 90% were seen once. The sequenced sample was peripheral blood, obtained on day 0 of AZD1222 vaccination. These receptors were collected from an adult in good health. CDR3s include the opening cysteine and the closing phenylalanine or tryptophan. D genes are given only for firm matches. A row's size may be missing; if present it is once, few, many or a size class.

size	D	V	length	J	CDR3	DNA
.	TRBD1	TRBV9	17	TRBJ2-2	CASSVEGQASHTGELFF	TGTGCCAGCAGCGTAGAGGGACAGGCTTCTCACACCGGGGAGCTGTTTTTT
once	.	TRBV12-3/TRBV12-4	13	TRBJ1-2	CASSPDANYGYTF	TGTGCCAGCAGCCCCGATGCCAACTATGGCTACACCTTC
.	.	TRBV6-5	13	TRBJ1-4	CASRLIPTGELFF	TGTGCCAGCAGACTCATTCCTACCGGGGAACTGTTTTTT
.	TRBD2	TRBV5-4	15	TRBJ2-3	CASSTRTSVTDTQYF	TGTGCCAGCAGCACACGGACTAGCGTGACAGATACGCAGTATTTT
.	TRBD1	TRBV6-6	17	TRBJ1-5	CASSQGQGSRSNQPQHF	TGTGCCAGCAGTCAGGGACAGGGGAGTAGGAGCAATCAGCCCCAGCATTTT
.	.	TRBV6-2/TRBV6-3	11	TRBJ2-1	CASSYGNEQFF	TGTGCCAGCAGTTACGGGAATGAGCAGTTCTTC
.	.	TRBV2	14	TRBJ2-7	CASSRQERALEQYF	TGTGCCAGCAGTCGACAAGAGCGAGCGCTCGAGCAGTACTTC
.	.	TRBV9	17	TRBJ2-5	CASSARPETFSKETQYF	TGTGCCAGCAGCGCCCGTCCGGAGACATTTTCTAAAGAGACCCAGTACTTC
.	TRBD1	TRBV9	14	TRBJ1-2	CASSPAGQGYGYTF	TGTGCCAGCAGCCCGGCGGGACAGGGGTATGGCTACACCTTC
few	TRBD1	TRBV7-9	14	TRBJ1-5	CASSTGQGVQPQHF	TGTGCCAGCAGCACGGGACAGGGAGTTCAGCCCCAGCATTTT
.	TRBD1	TRBV13	15	TRBJ1-2	CASSPPGQTNDGYTF	TGTGCCAGCAGCCCCCCGGGACAGACAAACGATGGCTACACCTTC
.	.	TRBV27	15	TRBJ1-2	CASSFSQELNYGYTF	TGTGCCAGCAGTTTTTCACAGGAGCTCAACTATGGCTACACCTTC
.	TRBD1	TRBV6-5	13	TRBJ2-7	CASGRDRGYEQYF	TGTGCCAGCGGCCGGGACAGGGGTTACGAGCAGTACTTC
.	TRBD1	TRBV28	13	TRBJ1-3	CASSLQGANTIYF	TGTGCCAGCAGCTTACAGGGGGCGAACACCATATATTTT
.	TRBD2	TRBV19	15	TRBJ2-1	CASSILPSGYNEQFF	TGTGCCAGTAGTATATTACCTAGCGGTTACAATGAGCAGTTCTTC
.	.	TRBV5-4	14	TRBJ2-7	CASSLQGPHGEQYF	TGTGCCAGCAGCTTACAGGGACCTCATGGGGAGCAGTACTTC
.	.	TRBV4-3	15	TRBJ1-5	CASSQDPGQREPQHF	TGCGCCAGCAGCCAAGATCCGGGCCAGAGGGAGCCCCAGCATTTT
.	.	TRBV11-2	13	TRBJ1-1	CASSLDRRTEAFF	TGTGCCAGCAGCCTAGACAGAAGGACTGAAGCTTTCTTT
.	TRBD1	TRBV6-1	15	TRBJ1-1	CASSESTGEGTEAFF	TGTGCCAGCAGTGAGTCGACAGGGGAGGGCACTGAAGCTTTCTTT
.	TRBD2	TRBV28	15	TRBJ2-1	CASSSSGRGYNEQFF	TGTGCCAGCAGTAGTAGCGGGAGGGGCTACAATGAGCAGTTCTTC
.	.	TRBV29-1	14	TRBJ2-5	CSVEVRSGPKTQYF	TGCAGCGTTGAAGTTCGTTCGGGGCCGAAAACCCAGTACTTC
.	.	TRBV28	11	TRBJ2-7	CASAVGYEQYF	TGTGCCAGCGCCGTGGGGTACGAGCAGTACTTC
.	.	TRBV19	16	TRBJ1-5	CASRISGGLSNQPQHF	TGTGCCAGTAGGATCAGCGGTGGTCTAAGCAATCAGCCCCAGCATTTT
.	.	TRBV7-2	14	TRBJ2-1	CASSLGLVNNEQFF	TGTGCCAGCAGCTTAGGGCTAGTGAACAATGAGCAGTTCTTC
once	TRBD2	TRBV28	16	TRBJ2-3	CASSLWGREGVNTQYF	TGTGCCAGCAGTTTATGGGGGCGGGAGGGCGTAAATACGCAGTATTTT
.	TRBD1	TRBV4-1	15	TRBJ2-1	CASSRDSGSYNEQFF	TGCGCCAGCAGTCGGGACAGTGGGTCCTACAATGAGCAGTTCTTC
.	TRBD1	TRBV27	15	TRBJ1-4	CASSVTGGMDEKLFF	TGTGCCAGCAGTGTCACAGGGGGCATGGATGAAAAACTGTTTTTT
.	.	TRBV15	13	TRBJ1-6	CATSIGGNSPLHF	TGTGCCACCAGCATTGGAGGAAATTCACCCCTCCACTTT
once	.	TRBV10-3	14	TRBJ1-1	CATASGGLNTEAFF	TGTGCCACCGCCTCCGGGGGTCTGAACACTGAAGCTTTCTTT
.	.	TRBV9	15	TRBJ2-3	CASSGSGRNTDTQYF	TGTGCCAGCAGCGGATCGGGACGGAACACAGATACGCAGTATTTT
.	.	TRBV7-8	14	TRBJ2-1	CASSLGGSYNEQFF	TGTGCCAGCAGCTTAGGAGGCTCCTACAATGAGCAGTTCTTC
.	.	TRBV5-1	16	TRBJ2-7	CASSLRQGTTPYEQYF	TGCGCCAGCAGCTTGCGTCAGGGGACGACCCCCTACGAGCAGTACTTC
.	.	TRBV24-1	13	TRBJ1-2	CATSRSAAYGYTF	TGTGCCACCTCCAGGTCAGCCGCCTATGGCTACACCTTC
.	.	TRBV13	16	TRBJ2-7	CASSLGGFDTDYEQYF	TGTGCCAGCAGCTTAGGGGGTTTCGACACCGACTACGAGCAGTACTTC
once	.	TRBV28	13	TRBJ1-1	CASSFRKNTEAFF	TGTGCCAGCAGTTTCAGAAAGAACACTGAAGCTTTCTTT
.	TRBD2	TRBV13	19	TRBJ2-2	CASSATGTSGRVGTGELFF	TGTGCCAGCAGCGCCACCGGGACTAGCGGGAGGGTAGGGACCGGGGAGCTGTTTTTT
.	TRBD2	TRBV7-2	17	TRBJ2-7	CASSLRRASGNAYEQYF	TGTGCCAGCAGCCTAAGGAGGGCCAGCGGGAATGCCTACGAGCAGTACTTC
.	TRBD1	TRBV18	15	TRBJ2-1	CASSPITGGDNEQFF	TGTGCCAGCTCACCAATAACAGGGGGTGACAATGAGCAGTTCTTC